This record looks at one T cell receptor (beta chain) sequence and its context. V gave up 5 bases and J gave up 0 bases, with 17 bases separating them. Germline values: CDR1 SGHTA, CDR2 FQGNSA. CDR3 size: 18 residues. The data were obtained in a study of cytomegalovirus exposure and HLA in healthy donors. PCR amplification relied on 60 Vbeta primers (plus 13 Jbeta primers). Assay used: immunoSEQ multiplex PCR; TCRdb lists only in-frame clones, some missing. Its listing shows 150,000 to 200,000 clones. This TCR was recovered from a woman between 18 and 30 years old in good health and CMV-seropositive. Sequencing was carried out using PBMCs. The chain combines TRBV7-2 with TRBJ2-6; weak D call: TRBD2 (5 bases). The chain's CDR3 is CASSLTGSGASGANVLTF. The CDR3 DNA sequence: TGTGCCAGCAGCCTAACGGGATCAGGAGCCTCTGGGGCCAACGTCCTGACTTTC.